The 18 T cell receptor beta chains listed next were all sequenced from one sample in a study of regulatory T cells in long-lasting Graves disease. Building of the TCR beta libraries involved iRepertoire HTBI primers and Arm-PCR of CDR3 regions. From the multiplex PCR reads, TCRdb called clonotypes with MiXCR, one entry per CDR3 protein. Counted here are 430,000 or so distinct CDR3 sequences, 21% occurring once; the ten biggest clones make up roughly an eighth. As to time point: persistent/refractory GD, antithyroid drugs over 5 years with positive TRAb. The TCR library was made from RNA that had been extracted from PBMCs in TRIzol. The sample in question was peripheral blood mononuclear cells (PBMCs), obtained when the disease was refractory, from a patient treated with antithyroid drugs. These receptors were taken from a female donor with Graves disease.

This clonotype occurred many times. The V gene is TRBV30, the J gene TRBJ2-5; D remains ambiguous. The length of the CDR3 is 16 residues. V gave up 0 bases and J gave up 0 bases, with 14 bases separating them. Looked up from germline, CDR1 is GTSNPN and CDR2 is SVGIG (reference sequence). The CDR3 region is CAWSVTPGPYQETQYF. CDR3 nucleotides: TGTGCCTGGAGTGTAACCCCGGGCCCGTACCAAGAGACCCAGTACTTC.

At least ten counts were recorded for this clonotype. V and J are TRBV20-1 and TRBJ1-2, with TRBD1 matching over 10 bases. V was clipped by 2 bases and J by 4 bases; unmatched bases: 7. Germline V lookup: CDR1 DFQATT, CDR2 SNEGSKA (reference sequence). This CDR3 has 15 amino acids. As DNA, the CDR3 is TGCAGTGCTAGAAGGGACAGGGGTTGGGCCTATGGCTACACCTTC. Residues: CSARRDRGWAYGYTF.

This chain joins TRBV7-2 and TRBJ2-7; 7 bases match TRBD2. Losses at the gene ends were 5 bases for V and 6 bases for J; bases not matched to a gene: 13. There are 15 residues in the CDR3. Germline CDR1 SGHTA, CDR2 FQGNSA. The CDR3 here is CASSQWEGVTLEQYF. In DNA form, the CDR3 reads TGTGCCAGCAGCCAGTGGGAGGGAGTAACCCTCGAGCAGTACTTC.

This clonotype was seen many times. CDR3 in DNA: TGTGCCAGCATGGCCCCAGAAGCTTTCTTT. Its translation: CASMAPEAFF. The rearrangement uses TRBV2 and TRBJ1-1; D gene ambiguous. Germline CDR1 SNHLY, CDR2 FYNNEI. The V end lost 7 bases, the J end lost 8 bases, and 8 bases lay between the germline ends. This CDR3 region has 10 residues. Drawing the rest from reference TRBV2 and TRBJ1-1, the complete variable domain is EPEVTQTPSHQVTQMGQEVILRCVPISNHLYFYWYRQILGQKVEFLVSFYNNEISEKSEIFDDQFSVERPDGSNFTLKIRSTKLEDSAMYFCASMAPEAFFGQGTRLTVV.

This clonotype has ten or more counts. The chain uses TRBV24-1 and TRBJ2-2; no definite D call. Germline loops: CDR1 KGHDR, CDR2 SFDVKD. The CDR3 is 15 amino acids. Deletions cut 0 bases from V and 4 bases from J, with 8 bases between. The CDR3 protein is CATSDLHPSTGELFF. The CDR3 region has the DNA TGTGCCACCAGTGATTTGCACCCGTCCACCGGGGAGCTGTTTTTT.

Many counts were recorded for this clonotype. V is TRBV28 and J is TRBJ2-7, with 7 bases identical to TRBD2. This CDR3 spans 13 amino acids. The germline V gene encodes CDR1 MDHEN and CDR2 SYDVKM. With V trimmed by 11 bases and J by 0 bases, 7 bases remained unmatched. The CDR3 bases are TGTGCCCTCCGGGGGGAGAGCTCCTACGAGCAGTACTTC. It specifies CALRGESSYEQYF.

The rearrangement uses TRBV20-1 and TRBJ2-4, with 8 positions matching TRBD1. The CDR3 is made up of 14 amino acids. CDR1 DFQATT and CDR2 SNEGSKA come from the germline V gene (reference sequence). V lost 6 bases to trimming and J lost 13 bases; unmatched junction nucleotides: 17. The CDR3 is CSADRKDREFRQYF. As DNA, the CDR3 is TGCAGTGCCGACCGTAAGGACAGGGAATTTAGGCAGTACTTC.

This clonotype was recorded at least ten times. The V gene is TRBV12-3 or TRBV12-4, the J gene TRBJ1-5, with 8 bases that match TRBD1. With V trimmed by 3 bases and J by 5 bases, 3 bases remained unmatched. This CDR3 region has 14 residues. The CDR3 nucleotides read TGTGCCAGCAGTTTCCCGGGACAGGATCAGCCCCAGCATTTT. This codes for CASSFPGQDQPQHF.

This clonotype appeared many times. The chain employs TRBV20-1 and TRBJ1-1; no clear D. V shed 1 base and J shed 3 bases, with 6 bases lying between them. This CDR3 comprises 12 residues. Germline V gene sequence: CDR1 DFQATT, CDR2 SNEGSKA (reference sequence). The CDR3 here is CSARGIYTEAFF. DNA of the CDR3: TGCAGTGCTAGAGGGATTTACACTGAAGCTTTCTTT.

This clonotype was counted many times. V gene TRBV27 combines with J gene TRBJ1-1; no definite D call. Germline V gene data show CDR1 as MNHEY and CDR2 as SMNVEV (reference sequence). V lost 8 bases and J lost 6, with 16 bases in between. CDR3 length equals 13 residues. As DNA, the CDR3 is TGTGCCAGCCGACCCCCCGGCCCCTCTGAAGCTTTCTTT. Protein: CASRPPGPSEAFF.

This clonotype was counted many times. The J gene is TRBJ1-2, the V gene TRBV6-1, with no clear D. V dropped 0 bases and J dropped 1 base, with 0 bases sitting between them. Germline V gene lookup returns CDR1 MNHNS and CDR2 SASEGT. This CDR3 has 12 amino acids. In nucleotides, the CDR3 is TGTGCCAGCAGTGAAGCTAACTATGGCTACACCTTC. Its translation: CASSEANYGYTF.

This clonotype was observed at least ten times. The CDR3: CASSLVGLKETQYF. The CDR3 region has the DNA TGTGCCAGCAGCTTAGTAGGACTTAAAGAGACCCAGTACTTC. The genes are TRBV11-2 and TRBJ2-5, with D tentatively TRBD2 (5 bases). CDR3 length equals 14 residues. CDR1 is SGHAT and CDR2 is FQNNGV in the germline V gene. V was cut by 1 base and J by 3 bases, with 9 bases left in between.

The gene calls are TRBV18 and TRBJ1-4; 7 positions agree with TRBD1. This CDR3 contains 13 residues. The V and J ends lost 5 bases and 8 bases, in that order; junction bases with no gene match: 5. Germline CDR1 reads KGHSH; CDR2 reads LQKENI. The CDR3 sequence: CASSTDRDEKLFF. The CDR3 nucleotides are TGTGCCAGCTCAACCGACAGGGACGAAAAACTGTTTTTT.

The chain couples TRBV27 to TRBJ2-7; D possibly uses TRBD1 or TRBD2 (5 bases each). The V gene's germline CDR1 is MNHEY and CDR2 SMNVEV (reference sequence). V lost 10 bases and J 3 bases, leaving 16 bases between the germline ends. This CDR3 contains 13 residues. CDR3 in DNA: TGTGCCACCGGCTCCGGGGCTAGCTACGAGCAGTACTTC. As protein: CATGSGASYEQYF.

This clonotype was recorded at least ten times. CDR3 bases: TGTGCCAGCAGTTACTCGGGGACCCTCTCCTACGAGCAGTACTTC. This sequence encodes CASSYSGTLSYEQYF. The chain recombines TRBV6-5 with TRBJ2-7; possibly TRBD1 or TRBD2 for D (5 bases each). The V end lost 0 bases, the J end lost 0 bases, and 9 bases lay between the germline ends. The germline CDR1 and CDR2 sequences are MNHEY and SVGAGI. CDR3 length: 15 amino acids.

The rearrangement links TRBV30 to TRBJ1-2; TRBD1 agrees at 7 bases. Unmatched junction bases numbered 9, after V lost 3 bases and J lost 8 bases. CDR3 size: 13 residues. Germline V CDR1 and CDR2: GTSNPN, SVGIG (reference sequence). CDR3 loop: CAWRGPGGVGYTF. CDR3 coding DNA: TGTGCCTGGAGAGGCCCAGGGGGTGTCGGCTACACCTTC.

This clonotype has more than one count but fewer than ten. This chain connects TRBV27 to TRBJ2-2; D call uncertain. The length of the CDR3 is 14 residues. Trimming shortened V by 4 bases and J by 3 bases, and 9 bases separated the two germline ends. From germline, CDR1 is MNHEY and CDR2 SMNVEV (reference sequence). CDR3 amino acids: CASSSPTYTGELFF. CDR3 sequence (DNA): TGTGCCAGCAGTTCTCCGACTTACACCGGGGAGCTGTTTTTT.

The V and J genes are TRBV12-3 or TRBV12-4 and TRBJ2-3; tentatively, D is TRBD2 (6 bases). The V end lost 1 base, the J end lost 1 base, and 9 bases lay between the germline ends. The CDR3 covers 15 residues. CDR3 nucleotides: TGTGCCAGCAGTTTAGGTAGCGGCGGCACAGATACGCAGTATTTT. Protein: CASSLGSGGTDTQYF.